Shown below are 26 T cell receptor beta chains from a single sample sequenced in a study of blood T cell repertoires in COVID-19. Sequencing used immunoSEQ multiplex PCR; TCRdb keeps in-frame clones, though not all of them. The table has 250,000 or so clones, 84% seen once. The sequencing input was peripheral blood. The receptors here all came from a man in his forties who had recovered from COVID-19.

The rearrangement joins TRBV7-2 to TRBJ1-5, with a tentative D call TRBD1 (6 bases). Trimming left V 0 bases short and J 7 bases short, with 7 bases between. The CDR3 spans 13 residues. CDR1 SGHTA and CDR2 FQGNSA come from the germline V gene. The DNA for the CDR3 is TGTGCCAGCAGCTTAGCGACAGGACAGCCCCAGCATTTT. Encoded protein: CASSLATGQPQHF.

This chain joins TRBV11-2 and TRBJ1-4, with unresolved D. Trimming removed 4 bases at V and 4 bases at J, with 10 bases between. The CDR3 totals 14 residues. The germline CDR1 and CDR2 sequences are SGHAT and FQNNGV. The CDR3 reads CASSSGLINEKLFF. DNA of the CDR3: TGTGCCAGCAGCTCTGGACTGATTAATGAAAAACTGTTTTTT.

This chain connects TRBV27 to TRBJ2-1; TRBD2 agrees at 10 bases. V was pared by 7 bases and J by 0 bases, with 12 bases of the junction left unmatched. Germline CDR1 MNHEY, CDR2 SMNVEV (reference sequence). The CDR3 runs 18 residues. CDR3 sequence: CASTRWGTSESSYNEQFF. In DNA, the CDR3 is TGTGCCAGCACCCGATGGGGGACTAGCGAGAGCTCCTACAATGAGCAGTTCTTC.

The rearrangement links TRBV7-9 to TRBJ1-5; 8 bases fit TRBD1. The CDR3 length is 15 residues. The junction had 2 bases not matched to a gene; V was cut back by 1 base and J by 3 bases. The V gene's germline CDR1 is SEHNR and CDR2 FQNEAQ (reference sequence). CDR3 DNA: TGTGCCAGCAGCTTAGGGGACAGGTACAATCAGCCCCAGCATTTT. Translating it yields CASSLGDRYNQPQHF.

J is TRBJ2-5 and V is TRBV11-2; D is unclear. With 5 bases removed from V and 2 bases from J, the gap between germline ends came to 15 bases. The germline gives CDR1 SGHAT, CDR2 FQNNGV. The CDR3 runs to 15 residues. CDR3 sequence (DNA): TGTGCCAGCAGCCGATTTCTGGTCGGGCAAGAGACCCAGTACTTC. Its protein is CASSRFLVGQETQYF.

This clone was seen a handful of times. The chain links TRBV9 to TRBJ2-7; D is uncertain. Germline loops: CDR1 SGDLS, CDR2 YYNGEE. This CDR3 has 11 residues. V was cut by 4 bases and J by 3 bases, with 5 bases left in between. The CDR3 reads CASSSGYEQYF. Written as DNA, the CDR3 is TGTGCCAGCAGCTCGGGCTACGAGCAGTACTTC.

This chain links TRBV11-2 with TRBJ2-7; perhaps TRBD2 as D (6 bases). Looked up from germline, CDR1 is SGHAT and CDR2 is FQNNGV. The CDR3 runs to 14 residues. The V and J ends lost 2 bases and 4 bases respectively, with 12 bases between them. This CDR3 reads CASSLQDYQYEQYF. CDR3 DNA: TGTGCCAGCAGCTTACAGGACTACCAATACGAGCAGTACTTC.

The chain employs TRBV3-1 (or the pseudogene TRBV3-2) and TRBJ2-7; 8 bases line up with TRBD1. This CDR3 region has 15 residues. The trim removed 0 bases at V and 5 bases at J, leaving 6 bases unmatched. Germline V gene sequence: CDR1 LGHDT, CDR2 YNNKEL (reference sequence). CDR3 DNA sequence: TGTGCCAGCAGCCAAGATAGGGACAGGTCCAACGAGCAGTACTTC. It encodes CASSQDRDRSNEQYF.

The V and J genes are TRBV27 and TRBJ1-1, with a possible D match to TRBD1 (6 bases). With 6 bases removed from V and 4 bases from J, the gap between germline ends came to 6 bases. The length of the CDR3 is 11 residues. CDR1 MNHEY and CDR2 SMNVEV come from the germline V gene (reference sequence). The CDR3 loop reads CASRQGTEAFF. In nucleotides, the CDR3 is TGTGCCAGCAGACAGGGCACTGAAGCTTTCTTT.

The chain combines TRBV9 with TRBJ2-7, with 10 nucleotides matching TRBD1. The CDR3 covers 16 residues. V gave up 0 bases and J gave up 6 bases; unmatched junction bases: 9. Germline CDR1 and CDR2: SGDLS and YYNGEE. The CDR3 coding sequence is TGTGCCAGCAGCGTAGGTCCGACAGGGGGCTTATTCGAGCAGTACTTC. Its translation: CASSVGPTGGLFEQYF.

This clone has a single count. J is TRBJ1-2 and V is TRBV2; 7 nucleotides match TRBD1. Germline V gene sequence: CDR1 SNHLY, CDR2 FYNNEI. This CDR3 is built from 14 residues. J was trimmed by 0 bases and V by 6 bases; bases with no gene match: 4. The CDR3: CASRGTAANYGYTF. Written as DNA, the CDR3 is TGTGCCAGCAGAGGGACAGCCGCTAACTATGGCTACACCTTC.

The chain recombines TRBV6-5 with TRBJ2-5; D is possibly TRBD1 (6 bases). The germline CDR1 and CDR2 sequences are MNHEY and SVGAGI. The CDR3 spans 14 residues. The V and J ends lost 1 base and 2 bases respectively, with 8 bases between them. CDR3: CASSYLGGQETQYF. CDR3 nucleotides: TGTGCCAGCAGTTACTTAGGGGGACAAGAGACCCAGTACTTC.

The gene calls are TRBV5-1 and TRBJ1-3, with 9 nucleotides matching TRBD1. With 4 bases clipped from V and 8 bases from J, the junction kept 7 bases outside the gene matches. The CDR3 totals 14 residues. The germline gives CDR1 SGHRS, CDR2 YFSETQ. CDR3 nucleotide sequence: TGCGCCAGCAGCAGATGGACAGGGGAGGACACCATATATTTT. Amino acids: CASSRWTGEDTIYF.

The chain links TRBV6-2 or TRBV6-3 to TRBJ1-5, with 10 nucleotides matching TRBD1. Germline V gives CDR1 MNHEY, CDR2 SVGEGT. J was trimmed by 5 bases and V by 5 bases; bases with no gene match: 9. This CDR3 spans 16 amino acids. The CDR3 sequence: CASSKGDRGRHQPQHF. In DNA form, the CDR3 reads TGTGCCAGCAGTAAGGGGGACAGGGGTCGACATCAGCCCCAGCATTTT.

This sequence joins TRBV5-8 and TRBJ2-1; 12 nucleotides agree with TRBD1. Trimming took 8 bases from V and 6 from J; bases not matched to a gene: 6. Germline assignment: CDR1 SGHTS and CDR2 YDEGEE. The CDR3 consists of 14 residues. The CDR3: CASGGQGATNEQFF. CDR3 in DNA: TGTGCCAGTGGGGGACAGGGGGCGACCAATGAGCAGTTCTTC. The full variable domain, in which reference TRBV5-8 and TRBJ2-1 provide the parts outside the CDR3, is EAGVTQSPTHLIKTRGQQATLRCSPISGHTSVYWYQQALGLGLQFLLWYDEGEERNRGNFPPRFSGRQFPNYSSELNVNALELEDSALYLCASGGQGATNEQFFGPGTRLTVL.

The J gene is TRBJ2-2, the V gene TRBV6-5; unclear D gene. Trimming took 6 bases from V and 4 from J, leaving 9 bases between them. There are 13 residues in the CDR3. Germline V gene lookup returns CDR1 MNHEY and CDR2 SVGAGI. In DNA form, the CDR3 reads TGTGCCAGCAGATACCCGGTCACCGGGGAGCTGTTTTTT. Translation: CASRYPVTGELFF.

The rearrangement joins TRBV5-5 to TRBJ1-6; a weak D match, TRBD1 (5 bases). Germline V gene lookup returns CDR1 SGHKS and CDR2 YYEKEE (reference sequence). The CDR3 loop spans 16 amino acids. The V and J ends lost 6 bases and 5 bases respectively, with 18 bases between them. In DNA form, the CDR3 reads TGTGCCAGCACCCGAACTGACAGAAGAAATAATTCACCCCTCCACTTT. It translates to CASTRTDRRNNSPLHF. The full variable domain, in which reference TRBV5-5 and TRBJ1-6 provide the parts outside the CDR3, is DAGVTQSPTHLIKTRGQQVTLRCSPISGHKSVSWYQQVLGQGPQFIFQYYEKEERGRGNFPDRFSARQFPNYSSELNVNALLLGDSALYLCASTRTDRRNNSPLHFGNGTRLTVT.

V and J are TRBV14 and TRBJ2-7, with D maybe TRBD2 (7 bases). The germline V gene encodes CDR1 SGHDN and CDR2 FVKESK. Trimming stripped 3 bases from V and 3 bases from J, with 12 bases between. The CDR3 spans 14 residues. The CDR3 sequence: CASSHRGGFYEQYF. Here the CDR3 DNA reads TGTGCCAGCAGCCACAGGGGAGGGTTCTACGAGCAGTACTTC.

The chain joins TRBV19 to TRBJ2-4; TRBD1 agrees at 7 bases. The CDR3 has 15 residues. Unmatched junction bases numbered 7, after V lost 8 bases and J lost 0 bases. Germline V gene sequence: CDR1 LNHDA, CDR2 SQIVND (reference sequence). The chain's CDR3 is CASGGQAGAKNIQYF. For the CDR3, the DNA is TGTGCCAGTGGCGGACAGGCGGGAGCCAAAAACATTCAGTACTTC.

CDR3 sequence reads: CASSEPLSGETQYF. The CDR3 region has the DNA TGTGCCAGCAGTGAACCGCTCTCGGGAGAGACCCAGTACTTC. This chain connects TRBV25-1 to TRBJ2-5; D ambiguous. Germline values: CDR1 MGHDK, CDR2 SYGVNS. This CDR3 comprises 14 residues. V lost 2 bases to trimming and J lost 4 bases, with 11 bases between them.

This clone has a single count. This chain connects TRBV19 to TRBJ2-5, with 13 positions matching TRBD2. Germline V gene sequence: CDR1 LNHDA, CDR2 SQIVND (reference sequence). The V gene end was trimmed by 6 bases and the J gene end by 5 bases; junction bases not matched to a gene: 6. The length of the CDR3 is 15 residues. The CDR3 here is CASSGLAGARETQYF. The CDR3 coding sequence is TGTGCCAGTAGCGGACTAGCGGGAGCTCGGGAGACCCAGTACTTC.

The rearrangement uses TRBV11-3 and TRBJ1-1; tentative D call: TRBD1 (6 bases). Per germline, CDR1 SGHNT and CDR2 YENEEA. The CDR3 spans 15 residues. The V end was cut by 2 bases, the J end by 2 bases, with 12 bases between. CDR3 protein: CASSLRYGTNTEAFF. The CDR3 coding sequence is TGTGCCAGCAGCTTAAGGTACGGGACAAACACTGAAGCTTTCTTT.

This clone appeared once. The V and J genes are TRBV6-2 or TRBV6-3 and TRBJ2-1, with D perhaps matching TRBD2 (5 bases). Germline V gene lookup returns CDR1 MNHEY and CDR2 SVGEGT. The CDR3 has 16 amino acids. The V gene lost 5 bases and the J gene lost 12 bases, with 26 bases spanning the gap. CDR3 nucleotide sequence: TGTGCCAGCAGTCTCCCCGCGATGGCCGCAATTAGCGTGCAGTTCTTC. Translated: CASSLPAMAAISVQFF.

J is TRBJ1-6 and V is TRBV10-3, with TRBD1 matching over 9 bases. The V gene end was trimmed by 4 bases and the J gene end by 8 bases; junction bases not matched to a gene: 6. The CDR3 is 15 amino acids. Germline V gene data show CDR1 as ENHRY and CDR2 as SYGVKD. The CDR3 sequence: CAISGGDRADSPLHF. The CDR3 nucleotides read TGTGCCATCAGTGGTGGGGACAGGGCCGATTCACCCCTCCACTTT.

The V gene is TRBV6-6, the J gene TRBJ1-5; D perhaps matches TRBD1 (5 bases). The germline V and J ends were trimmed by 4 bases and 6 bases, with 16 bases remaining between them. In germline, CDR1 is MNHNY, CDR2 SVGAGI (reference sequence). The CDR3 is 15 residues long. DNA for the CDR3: TGTGCCAGCAGTTTTAGGGTGGCAAGGGGTCAGCCCCAGCATTTT. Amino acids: CASSFRVARGQPQHF.

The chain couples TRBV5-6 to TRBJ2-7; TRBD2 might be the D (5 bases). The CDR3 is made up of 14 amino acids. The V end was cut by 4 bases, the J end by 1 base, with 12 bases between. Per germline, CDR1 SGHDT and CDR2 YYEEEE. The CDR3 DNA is TGTGCCAGCAGCCATCGGGGTGGATCCTACGAGCAGTACTTC. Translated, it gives CASSHRGGSYEQYF. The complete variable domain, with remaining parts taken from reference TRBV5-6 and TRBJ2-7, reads DAGVTQSPTHLIKTRGQQVTLRCSPKSGHDTVSWYQQALGQGPQFIFQYYEEEERQRGNFPDRFSGHQFPNYSSELNVNALLLGDSALYLCASSHRGGSYEQYFGPGTRLTVT.